A single T cell receptor (beta chain) is shown here with its context. The entry originates in a study of blood T cell repertoires in COVID-19. Study information: COVID-19 samples from acute and convalescent phases originated in the United States, Italy and Spain. The analysed material was cDNA or gDNA that came from T cells, B-cell-depleted T cells, or PBMCs.

Trimming cost V 5 bases and J 3 bases, with 12 bases left between them. CDR3 length equals 14 residues. In germline, CDR1 is MNHEY, CDR2 SVGAGI. Per the study methods: The authors estimated nucleated cell counts from reference gene primer amplification. The table came from immunoSEQ multiplex PCR; TCRdb's copy has only in-frame clones and leaves some out. Clone size and the V and J calls come from that table; the DNA yielded D and trimming. The table includes around 30,000 clones, 90% detected once. The sequence was collected from an older man with acute or convalescent COVID-19. This chain links TRBV6-5 with TRBJ2-3; possible D gene TRBD2, 5 bases. The source material was peripheral blood. The CDR3 protein is CASSLLLATDTQYF. The CDR3 DNA sequence: TGTGCCAGCAGTCTCCTTTTAGCGACAGATACGCAGTATTTT.